Each of the 31 T cell receptor beta chains below was sequenced from the same sample in a study of blood T cell repertoires in COVID-19. Profiled with immunoSEQ multiplex PCR; TCRdb holds only in-frame clones, not every one. The sample comprises around 320,000 clones, 85% to 90% of which are singletons, and around 10% rests with the top ten. Sequencing was carried out using peripheral blood. The receptors come from a woman in her thirties with COVID-19, enrolled during active disease.

J is TRBJ1-3 and V is TRBV9; TRBD1 aligns across 9 bases. Germline CDR1 SGDLS, CDR2 YYNGEE. The CDR3 runs to 18 residues. J lost 1 base, V lost 4 bases, and 12 bases had no gene match. In nucleotides, the CDR3 is TGTGCCAGCAGCCTTCGACGGACCGGGACAGGGTCTGGAAACACCATATATTTT. It specifies CASSLRRTGTGSGNTIYF.

The J gene is TRBJ1-6, the V gene TRBV5-6; 9 nucleotides agree with TRBD1. This CDR3 has 14 residues. The trim removed 4 bases at V and 9 bases at J, leaving 5 bases unmatched. Looked up from germline, CDR1 is SGHDT and CDR2 is YYEEEE. This chain's CDR3 is CASSEGQGISPLHF. The DNA of the CDR3 is TGTGCCAGCAGCGAGGGACAGGGAATTTCACCCCTCCACTTT.

The CDR3 DNA is TGTGCCAGTAGTATAGGGGGGACTAGACAGACCCAGTACTTC. It encodes CASSIGGTRQTQYF. The chain has TRBV19 and TRBJ2-5, with 8 bases identical to TRBD2. Per the germline V gene, CDR1 is LNHDA and CDR2 is SQIVND (reference sequence). The CDR3 spans 14 residues. Trimming took 1 base from V and 6 from J; bases not matched to a gene: 4.

There are many counts of this clone. This sample includes further DNA sequences coding for the same CDR3. The rearrangement links TRBV5-1 to TRBJ2-1, with 7 bases that match TRBD2. This CDR3 is 16 amino acids long. The germline gives CDR1 SGHRS, CDR2 YFSETQ. V was clipped by 4 bases and J by 0 bases; unmatched bases: 7. CDR3 nucleotide sequence: TGCGCCAGCAGCCTACGGGGAGGGAGCTCCTACAATGAGCAGTTCTTC. Translation gives CASSLRGGSSYNEQFF. The full variable domain, completed using reference TRBV5-1 and TRBJ2-1, is KAGVTQTPRYLIKTRGQQVTLSCSPISGHRSVSWYQQTPGQGLQFLFEYFSETQRNKGNFPGRFSGRQFSNSRSEMNVSTLELGDSALYLCASSLRGGSSYNEQFFGPGTRLTVL.

The CDR3 region has the DNA TGTGCCAGCAGACCCGGGACAGGGGTCACTGAAGCTTTCTTT. It specifies CASRPGTGVTEAFF. The chain couples TRBV2 to TRBJ1-1; TRBD1 agrees at 10 bases. Germline lookup yields CDR1 SNHLY and CDR2 FYNNEI. Unmatched junction bases numbered 5, after V lost 6 bases and J lost 4 bases. The CDR3 is made up of 14 amino acids. Based on the CDR3 plus reference TRBV2 and TRBJ1-1, the full variable domain is EPEVTQTPSHQVTQMGQEVILRCVPISNHLYFYWYRQILGQKVEFLVSFYNNEISEKSEIFDDQFSVERPDGSNFTLKIRSTKLEDSAMYFCASRPGTGVTEAFFGQGTRLTVV.

The chain couples TRBV28 to TRBJ1-1; D uncertain. Germline V gives CDR1 MDHEN, CDR2 SYDVKM. V dropped 6 bases and J dropped 12 bases, with 14 bases sitting between them. The CDR3 is made up of 11 amino acids. The CDR3 is CASRTLGPTFF. In nucleotides, the CDR3 is TGTGCCAGCAGAACGCTAGGCCCGACTTTCTTT.

The chain joins TRBV19 to TRBJ1-6, with a weak D call TRBD1 (6 bases). The CDR3 is 14 residues long. Germline-derived CDR1 and CDR2 are LNHDA and SQIVND (reference sequence). Trimming removed 5 bases from V and 8 bases from J, with 13 bases in between. CDR3 amino acids: CASSQGPRDSPLHF. The DNA of the CDR3 is TGTGCCAGTAGTCAGGGGCCGCGGGATTCACCCCTCCACTTT.

The chain links TRBV7-9 to TRBJ1-2; the D gene is possibly TRBD1 (6 bases). Germline loops: CDR1 SEHNR, CDR2 FQNEAQ (reference sequence). This CDR3 region has 12 residues. Trimming took 5 bases from V and 8 from J, leaving 12 bases between them. The CDR3, as DNA: TGTGCCAGCAGCCGCGCAGGGGTAGGCTACACCTTC. Protein: CASSRAGVGYTF.

The rearrangement joins TRBV5-4 to TRBJ2-7; 9 nucleotides align to TRBD1. Germline V gene sequence: CDR1 SGHNT, CDR2 YYREEE (reference sequence). CDR3 length: 14 amino acids. V shed 4 bases, J shed 3 bases, and the junction held 5 bases outside the gene matches. The CDR3 sequence is CASSPGDRDYEQYF. CDR3 coding DNA: TGTGCCAGCAGCCCCGGGGACAGGGACTACGAGCAGTACTTC.

The chain is built from TRBV28 and TRBJ1-5; perhaps TRBD1 as D (6 bases). Germline CDR1 MDHEN, CDR2 SYDVKM. The CDR3 covers 15 residues. V was cut by 2 bases and J by 3 bases, with 11 bases left in between. CDR3 sequence: CASSLERGANQPQHF. The DNA for the CDR3 is TGTGCCAGCAGTTTAGAGCGGGGGGCCAATCAGCCCCAGCATTTT.

The V and J genes are TRBV4-1 and TRBJ1-5; D is perhaps TRBD1 (5 bases). Germline V CDR1 and CDR2: MGHRA, YSYEKL. This CDR3 has 17 residues. V shed 4 bases and J shed 0 bases, with 16 bases lying between them. The DNA of the CDR3 is TGCGCCAGCAGCCCAAACGCCCGGGGACTTAGCAATCAGCCCCAGCATTTT. This codes for CASSPNARGLSNQPQHF.

The genes are TRBV12-5 and TRBJ2-2; 9 nucleotides match TRBD1. The germline gives CDR1 LGHNT, CDR2 FRNRAP. The ends lost 1 base at V and 3 bases at J; junction bases unmatched: 6. The CDR3 totals 17 residues. The CDR3 sequence is CASGLERDRDDTGELFF. The CDR3 DNA is TGTGCTAGTGGTTTGGAACGGGACAGGGACGACACCGGGGAGCTGTTTTTT. Complete variable domain (other parts from reference TRBV12-5 and TRBJ2-2): DARVTQTPRHKVTEMGQEVTMRCQPILGHNTVFWYRQTMMQGLELLAYFRNRAPLDDSGMPKDRFSAEMPDATLATLKIQPSEPRDSAVYFCASGLERDRDDTGELFFGEGSRLTVL.

V usage is TRBV6-5 and J usage is TRBJ1-1, with 7 bases identical to TRBD1. Per germline, CDR1 MNHEY and CDR2 SVGAGI. CDR3 length: 13 amino acids. The junction had 9 bases not matched to a gene; V was cut back by 6 bases and J by 8 bases. Written as DNA, the CDR3 is TGTGCCAGCAGCCCGGACAGGCGGAAAGAAGCTTTCTTT. It encodes CASSPDRRKEAFF.

The rearrangement joins TRBV11-2 to TRBJ2-2; possible D gene TRBD2, 6 bases. Trimming shortened V by 4 bases and J by 1 base, and 13 bases separated the two germline ends. CDR3 length: 16 amino acids. CDR1 and CDR2 (germline): SGHAT, FQNNGV. The CDR3 is CASSSQGGENTGELFF. The CDR3 bases are TGTGCCAGCAGCTCCCAGGGCGGGGAGAACACCGGGGAGCTGTTTTTT. The full variable domain, its missing parts supplied by reference TRBV11-2 and TRBJ2-2, is EAGVAQSPRYKIIEKRQSVAFWCNPISGHATLYWYQQILGQGPKLLIQFQNNGVVDDSQLPKDRFSAERLKGVDSTLKIQPAKLEDSAVYLCASSSQGGENTGELFFGEGSRLTVL.

The chain carries TRBV7-9 and TRBJ1-2; TRBD1 matches at 9 bases. Germline V CDR1 and CDR2: SEHNR, FQNEAQ (reference sequence). There are 14 residues in the CDR3. V shed 4 bases, J shed 6 bases, and the junction held 6 bases outside the gene matches. CDR3 coding DNA: TGTGCCAGCAGCTCCGTGGGACAGGGACATGGCTACACCTTC. Protein sequence: CASSSVGQGHGYTF.

V and J are TRBV10-2 and TRBJ1-5; 9 bases match TRBD1. The V and J ends lost 10 bases and 1 base, in that order; junction bases with no gene match: 8. The germline V gene encodes CDR1 WSHSY and CDR2 SAAADI. CDR3 length: 15 amino acids. CDR3 coding DNA: TGCGCCACCCGAGACAGGGGGTCGAGCAATCAGCCCCAGCATTTT. Protein product: CATRDRGSSNQPQHF.

The CDR3 nucleotides read TGTGCCAGTAGTATAGAAAGCACGTTGAACACTGAAGCTTTCTTT. This sequence encodes CASSIESTLNTEAFF. The chain links TRBV19 to TRBJ1-1; D not certain. The CDR3 totals 15 residues. V was pared by 0 bases and J by 0 bases, with 8 bases between. Germline CDR1 reads LNHDA; CDR2 reads SQIVND (reference sequence).

V is TRBV19 and J is TRBJ1-1, with 9 bases identical to TRBD1. Germline-derived CDR1 and CDR2 are LNHDA and SQIVND (reference sequence). The CDR3 totals 15 residues. With V trimmed by 5 bases and J by 4 bases, 8 bases remained unmatched. The CDR3 region has the DNA TGTGCCAGTAGTGTAACAGGGGGCGGGAGCACTGAAGCTTTCTTT. Amino acid sequence: CASSVTGGGSTEAFF.

The CDR3 here is CASGQGGYDYGYTF. The CDR3 bases are TGTGCCAGCGGACAGGGGGGTTATGACTATGGCTACACCTTC. V gene TRBV19 combines with J gene TRBJ1-2; 10 bases match TRBD1. Looked up from germline, CDR1 is LNHDA and CDR2 is SQIVND (reference sequence). There are 14 residues in the CDR3. Trimming at V came to 9 bases and at J to 3 bases, leaving 7 bases not matched to a gene. The variable domain in full, completed from reference TRBV19 and TRBJ1-2, reads DGGITQSPKYLFRKEGQNVTLSCEQNLNHDAMYWYRQDPGQGLRLIYYSQIVNDFQKGDIAEGYSVSREKKESFPLTVTSAQKNPTAFYLCASGQGGYDYGYTFGSGTRLTVV.

The chain couples TRBV13 to TRBJ1-3; no firm D call. The V and J ends lost 3 bases and 2 bases respectively, with 11 bases between them. The CDR3 has 15 amino acids. The germline V gene encodes CDR1 PRHDT and CDR2 FYEKMQ (reference sequence). The DNA for the CDR3 is TGTGCCAGCAGCTTTAGGCGGCGCCCTGGAAACACCATATATTTT. This translates into CASSFRRRPGNTIYF.

This chain connects TRBV10-3 to TRBJ1-6, with D unresolved. Trimming removed 0 bases from V and 10 bases from J, with 13 bases in between. Germline V gene sequence: CDR1 ENHRY, CDR2 SYGVKD. The CDR3 is made up of 15 amino acids. The DNA for the CDR3 is TGTGCCATCAGTGAGTCGACTGATTTTTGGTCACCCCTCCACTTT. Protein product: CAISESTDFWSPLHF.

The rearrangement links TRBV11-3 to TRBJ2-7, with D possibly matching TRBD2 (5 bases). Germline loops: CDR1 SGHNT, CDR2 YENEEA. Trimming pared 3 bases from V and 4 bases from J, leaving 13 bases between. The CDR3 loop spans 14 amino acids. The CDR3 region is CASSLGVWSYEQYF. In nucleotides, the CDR3 is TGTGCCAGCAGCTTGGGAGTTTGGTCTTACGAGCAGTACTTC.

This clone is a singleton in its sample. Here the CDR3 reads CASSFFKGARYEQYF. In DNA form, the CDR3 reads TGTGCCAGCAGCTTTTTTAAAGGGGCTCGCTACGAGCAGTACTTC. V usage is TRBV11-2 and J usage is TRBJ2-7; weak D call: TRBD1 (5 bases). V was clipped by 3 bases and J by 3 bases, with 15 bases between them. The CDR3 contains 15 residues. Germline lookup yields CDR1 SGHAT and CDR2 FQNNGV.

Concerning this clone: Germline and junction disagree at one end, which may indicate a read error. V usage is TRBV13 and J usage is TRBJ2-7; no clear D. The CDR3 contains 13 residues. Germline loops: CDR1 PRHDT, CDR2 FYEKMQ (reference sequence). CDR3 in amino acids: CASRLAMSYEQYF. DNA for the CDR3: TGTGCCAGCAGATTAGCAATGAGCTACGAGCAGTACTTC. The full variable domain, completed using reference TRBV13 and TRBJ2-7, is AAGVIQSPRHLIKEKRETATLKCYPIPRHDTVYWYQQGPGQDPQFLISFYEKMQSDKGSIPDRFSAQQFSDYHSELNMSSLELGDSALYFCASRLAMSYEQYFGPGTRLTVT.

The rearrangement links TRBV11-2 to TRBJ1-1; perhaps TRBD1 as D (5 bases). The CDR3 runs 16 residues. Germline V gene lookup returns CDR1 SGHAT and CDR2 FQNNGV. V gave up 1 base and J gave up 3 bases, with 15 bases separating them. The DNA of the CDR3 is TGTGCCAGCAGCTTAGCCCCAAGGGGCCCGGACACTGAAGCTTTCTTT. Translation gives CASSLAPRGPDTEAFF.

The gene calls are TRBV20-1 and TRBJ1-5; weak D call: TRBD1 (5 bases). Trimming took 3 bases from V and 9 from J, leaving 21 bases between them. CDR3 size: 15 residues. CDR1 DFQATT and CDR2 SNEGSKA come from the germline V gene (reference sequence). In DNA, the CDR3 is TGCAGTGCTAGTCACGGACACCCGCCGATCACGCCCCAGCATTTT. Residues: CSASHGHPPITPQHF.

The V call is TRBV15, the J call TRBJ1-2; TRBD1 matches at 8 bases. The CDR3 spans 16 residues. V gave up 0 bases and J gave up 7 bases; unmatched junction bases: 10. Germline lookup yields CDR1 LNHNV and CDR2 YYDKDF (reference sequence). CDR3 region: CATSRDRTGRPSGYTF. DNA for the CDR3: TGTGCCACCAGCAGAGACCGGACAGGGAGGCCATCTGGCTACACCTTC. The full variable domain, with the rest looked up from reference TRBV15 and TRBJ1-2, is DAMVIQNPRYQVTQFGKPVTLSCSQTLNHNVMYWYQQKSSQAPKLLFHYYDKDFNNEADTPDNFQSRRPNTSFCFLDIRSPGLGDTAMYLCATSRDRTGRPSGYTFGSGTRLTVV.

This clone was seen a handful of times. The chain employs TRBV28 and TRBJ1-2; 12 bases are a match to TRBD1. V was clipped by 4 bases and J by 8 bases; unmatched bases: 11. This CDR3 region has 16 residues. Germline loops: CDR1 MDHEN, CDR2 SYDVKM. Here the CDR3 DNA reads TGTGCCAGCAGTTCCCTTCCGGGACAGGGGGCTTGGGGCTACACCTTC. This translates into CASSSLPGQGAWGYTF.

The V gene is TRBV24-1, the J gene TRBJ2-7; D is uncertain. The length of the CDR3 is 14 residues. CDR1 KGHDR and CDR2 SFDVKD come from the germline V gene. Trimming took 6 bases from V and 2 from J, leaving 13 bases between them. Here the CDR3 DNA reads TGTGCCACCAGTCATGGTACACCCCCCTACGAGCAGTACTTC. Encoded protein: CATSHGTPPYEQYF.

This clone was detected only once. The chain links TRBV5-6 to TRBJ1-2, with D perhaps matching TRBD1 (6 bases). The germline V and J ends were trimmed by 2 bases and 4 bases, with 9 bases remaining between them. CDR3 length: 13 amino acids. Germline V gives CDR1 SGHDT, CDR2 YYEEEE. The DNA for the CDR3 is TGTGCCAGCAGCTTAAGGGGGGGCTATGGCTACACCTTC. This encodes CASSLRGGYGYTF.

V and J are TRBV13 and TRBJ1-1; D is possibly TRBD1 (5 bases). The ends were cut back, 4 bases at V and 1 base at J, with 10 bases in the middle. This CDR3 spans 14 amino acids. The germline V gene encodes CDR1 PRHDT and CDR2 FYEKMQ (reference sequence). CDR3 loop: CASSSQGENTEAFF. In DNA, the CDR3 is TGTGCCAGCAGCTCCCAAGGGGAGAACACTGAAGCTTTCTTT.